A single sample gave rise to the 17 T cell receptor beta chains below, sequenced in a study of beta chain features in type 1 diabetes. Which antigens these TCRs recognize remains unknown. Study-wide results and limits: In every one of the four CD4+ subsets, TCRB CDR3s were moderately but significantly shorter in Type 1 diabetes patients.

Reverse transcribing all isolated RNA meant expressed TCRB transcripts were sequenced. Measured with immunoSEQ multiplex PCR; TCRdb has only the in-frame clones, and not every one. The top ten clones hold around 1% of a sample with roughly 300,000 clones, around 9.7% of them seen once. Material for sequencing was central memory CD4+ T cells from blood. The receptors derive from a man aged 25 to 40 with type 1 diabetes.

This clone was counted a few times. This chain joins TRBV7-9 and TRBJ1-6, with D perhaps TRBD1 (5 bases). The CDR3 extends over 12 amino acids. Germline V gives CDR1 SEHNR, CDR2 FQNEAQ (reference sequence). V was pared by 6 bases and J by 7 bases, with 7 bases between. The CDR3: CASRRQNSPLHF. The CDR3 DNA reads as TGTGCCAGCAGACGACAGAATTCACCCCTCCACTTT.

This clone was observed a few times. J is TRBJ2-1 and V is TRBV11-2; TRBD1 agrees at 7 bases. The germline gives CDR1 SGHAT, CDR2 FQNNGV. V lost 1 base to trimming and J lost 12 bases; unmatched junction nucleotides: 15. The CDR3 has 16 amino acids. CDR3 region: CASSLGVGGDLKGQFF. In nucleotides, the CDR3 is TGTGCCAGCAGCTTAGGTGTAGGGGGCGATCTTAAAGGGCAGTTCTTC. The complete variable domain, with remaining parts taken from reference TRBV11-2 and TRBJ2-1, reads EAGVAQSPRYKIIEKRQSVAFWCNPISGHATLYWYQQILGQGPKLLIQFQNNGVVDDSQLPKDRFSAERLKGVDSTLKIQPAKLEDSAVYLCASSLGVGGDLKGQFFGPGTRLTVL.

The chain links TRBV7-2 to TRBJ1-1, with 8 bases aligning to TRBD1. CDR1 is SGHTA, CDR2 FQGNSA, per germline. CDR3 length equals 12 residues. Germline trimming cut 3 bases from V and 12 bases from J; bases unmatched to any gene: 6. CDR3 DNA: TGTGCCAGCAGCTTCGAGGACAGGGTCCCTTTCTTT. Its translation: CASSFEDRVPFF.

This clone came up a few times. The chain uses TRBV5-1 and TRBJ2-5; 9 bases are a match to TRBD2. The germline V gene encodes CDR1 SGHRS and CDR2 YFSETQ. This CDR3 is 15 amino acids long. Unmatched junction bases numbered 8, after V lost 4 bases and J lost 4 bases. The CDR3 is CASSASGGIGETQYF. The CDR3 DNA follows: TGCGCCAGCAGCGCGAGCGGGGGGATTGGAGAGACCCAGTACTTC.

In its sample, this clone was seen a few times. This chain connects TRBV27 to TRBJ2-5; TRBD1 agrees at 7 bases. The CDR3 runs to 15 residues. Germline loops: CDR1 MNHEY, CDR2 SMNVEV (reference sequence). After removal of 5 bases from V and 1 base from J, the junction contained 7 bases not matched to a gene. The CDR3 sequence: CASSVEGGPQETQYF. The CDR3 bases are TGTGCCAGCAGTGTCGAAGGGGGCCCCCAAGAGACCCAGTACTTC.

In its sample, this clone was seen a few times. The chain uses TRBV27 and TRBJ2-7; D may match TRBD1 or TRBD2 (5 bases each). The germline V and J ends were trimmed by 6 bases and 0 bases, with 15 bases remaining between them. CDR3 length: 15 residues. CDR1 and CDR2 from the germline V gene are MNHEY and SMNVEV (reference sequence). CDR3 DNA: TGTGCCAGCAGACTCGGGGCCGGAGACTCCTACGAGCAGTACTTC. Residues: CASRLGAGDSYEQYF.

This clone was seen more than once but under ten times. This chain uses TRBV4-3 with TRBJ1-2; possibly TRBD1 for D (6 bases). Germline lookup yields CDR1 LGHNA and CDR2 YSLEER. Trimming removed 0 bases at V and 6 bases at J, with 14 bases between. The CDR3 is 15 residues long. The CDR3 loop is CASSQDLNRVDGYTF. For the CDR3, the DNA is TGCGCCAGCAGCCAAGATCTAAACAGGGTGGATGGCTACACCTTC.

This clone was seen a few times. Other DNA sequences in the same sample also yield this CDR3. The chain is built from TRBV6-6 and TRBJ1-4; no clear D gene. The CDR3 has 14 amino acids. The V gene's germline CDR1 is MNHNY and CDR2 SVGAGI (reference sequence). Trimming left V 4 bases short and J 2 bases short, with 8 bases between. The CDR3 DNA is TGTGCCAGCAGTTGGGGAGATACTAATGAAAAACTGTTTTTT. It is translated as CASSWGDTNEKLFF.

The V gene is TRBV2, the J gene TRBJ1-5; no clear D. The CDR3 extends over 15 amino acids. The V gene lost 2 bases and the J gene lost 9 bases, with 17 bases spanning the gap. The V gene's germline CDR1 is SNHLY and CDR2 FYNNEI. The CDR3 sequence: CASSEIAGGGGPQHF. The DNA for the CDR3 is TGTGCCAGCAGTGAAATTGCGGGAGGCGGAGGGCCCCAGCATTTT.

The rearrangement links TRBV19 to TRBJ1-1, with 7 bases fitting TRBD1. CDR3 length: 14 amino acids. The germline gives CDR1 LNHDA, CDR2 SQIVND (reference sequence). Unmatched junction bases numbered 8, after V lost 5 bases and J lost 5 bases. The CDR3 loop reads CASSLLTGRTEAFF. CDR3 nucleotide sequence: TGTGCCAGTAGTCTTTTGACAGGGAGAACTGAAGCTTTCTTT.

This clone showed up many times. J is TRBJ2-1 and V is TRBV4-3; D gene uncertain. Deletions cut 4 bases from V and 4 bases from J, with 8 bases between. CDR3 length: 13 amino acids. Germline CDR1 reads LGHNA; CDR2 reads YSLEER. In nucleotides, the CDR3 is TGCGCCAGCAGCCCGATAGGTTACAATGAGCAGTTCTTC. Translation: CASSPIGYNEQFF.

Concerning this clone: This CDR3 is also generated by other DNA sequences in the sample. This rearrangement joins TRBV6-5 to TRBJ1-2; D is perhaps TRBD1 (6 bases). The CDR3 covers 13 residues. Trimming left V 6 bases short and J 2 bases short, with 10 bases between. Germline CDR1 and CDR2: MNHEY and SVGAGI. The CDR3 DNA reads as TGTGCCAGCAGCCCCGGACAGAACTATGGCTACACCTTC. Protein product: CASSPGQNYGYTF.

This clone was picked up a small number of times. J is TRBJ2-3 and V is TRBV18; 8 nucleotides agree with TRBD2. The germline gives CDR1 KGHSH, CDR2 LQKENI. V lost 4 bases to trimming and J lost 6 bases; unmatched junction nucleotides: 6. The CDR3 is 14 amino acids. The DNA of the CDR3 is TGTGCCAGCTCACAGACTAGCGTGGGGGATACGCAGTATTTT. Its protein product is CASSQTSVGDTQYF.

For the CDR3, the DNA is TGTGCCAGCAGCTTGGAACGAGCGGATACGCAGTATTTT. Amino acids: CASSLERADTQYF. V usage is TRBV5-4 and J usage is TRBJ2-3; D not certain. The germline CDR1 and CDR2 sequences are SGHNT and YYREEE (reference sequence). The CDR3 has 13 residues. With 0 bases removed from V and 6 bases from J, the gap between germline ends came to 8 bases.

J is TRBJ2-3 and V is TRBV7-9, with TRBD1 matching over 7 bases. Germline-derived CDR1 and CDR2 are SEHNR and FQNEAQ (reference sequence). The CDR3 length is 15 residues. The V segment lost 1 base and the J segment 5 bases; nucleotides outside the gene matches: 6. The CDR3 loop is CASSLVPTGEDTQYF. The CDR3 bases are TGTGCCAGCAGCTTAGTGCCAACAGGGGAAGATACGCAGTATTTT. The full variable domain, rest sourced from reference TRBV7-9 and TRBJ2-3, is DTGVSQNPRHKITKRGQNVTFRCDPISEHNRLYWYRQTLGQGPEFLTYFQNEAQLEKSRLLSDRFSAERPKGSFSTLEIQRTEQGDSAMYLCASSLVPTGEDTQYFGPGTRLTVL.

The chain uses TRBV2 and TRBJ2-5, with a tentative D call TRBD2 (6 bases). V lost 8 bases to trimming and J lost 5 bases, with 15 bases between them. Germline lookup yields CDR1 SNHLY and CDR2 FYNNEI. The CDR3 is made up of 13 amino acids. The chain's CDR3 is CASRWGVEETQYF. The CDR3 DNA is TGTGCCAGCCGCTGGGGGGTGGAGGAGACCCAGTACTTC.

A word on this clone: This may be a read error: a much more frequent sequence differs by one nucleotide. J is TRBJ2-2 and V is TRBV11-3, with no clear D. Germline CDR1 and CDR2: SGHNT and YENEEA. Trimming removed 3 bases at V and 7 bases at J, with 3 bases between. The CDR3 consists of 11 residues. The CDR3 DNA follows: TGTGCCAGCAGCTTCGGCGGGGAGCTGTTTTTT. It specifies CASSFGGELFF.